This T cell receptor (beta chain) is from a study of tumor and adjacent non-tumor tissue in lung cancer. Looking at the study overall: The cohort had around eleven adenocarcinoma, a couple of squamous cell and 1 small cell patients. Points from the study as a whole: Tumor TCR diversity, when higher, was linked to shorter survival.

This sample's RNA came from whole unsorted tissue. The CDR3 extends over 15 amino acids. Germline V lookup: CDR1 SGHDT, CDR2 YYEEEE. Trimming left V 1 base short and J 2 bases short, with 13 bases between. A word on this clonotype: The target antigen is unknown.

A modified ARM-PCR protocol with three rounds of nested PCR amplified TCRbeta. One entry per CDR3 protein results from TCRdb running MiXCR on the multiplex PCR reads. There are around 210,000 distinct CDR3 sequences in the sample; 71% occur only once, and under 30% lies in the top ten. The sample consisted of lung tumor tissue. The clonotype comes from a man between 60 and 70 years old with non-small cell lung cancer. The chain employs TRBV5-6 and TRBJ2-7, with D uncertain. CDR3 sequence (DNA): TGTGCCAGCAGCTTGAAAAGGTTCGACCCCTACGAGCAGTACTTC. It is translated as CASSLKRFDPYEQYF. The full variable domain, with the rest looked up from reference TRBV5-6 and TRBJ2-7, is DAGVTQSPTHLIKTRGQQVTLRCSPKSGHDTVSWYQQALGQGPQFIFQYYEEEERQRGNFPDRFSGHQFPNYSSELNVNALLLGDSALYLCASSLKRFDPYEQYFGPGTRLTVT.